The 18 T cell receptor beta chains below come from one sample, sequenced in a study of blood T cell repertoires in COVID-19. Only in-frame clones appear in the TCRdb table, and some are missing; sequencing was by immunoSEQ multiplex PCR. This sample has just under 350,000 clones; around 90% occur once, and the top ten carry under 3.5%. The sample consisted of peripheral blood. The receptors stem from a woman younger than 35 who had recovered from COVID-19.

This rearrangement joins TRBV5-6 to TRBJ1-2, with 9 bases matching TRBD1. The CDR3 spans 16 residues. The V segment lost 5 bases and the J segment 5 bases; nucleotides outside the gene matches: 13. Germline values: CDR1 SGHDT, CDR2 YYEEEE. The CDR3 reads CASRRYRDRDYYGYTF. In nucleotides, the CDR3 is TGTGCCAGCAGACGATACCGGGACAGGGACTATTATGGCTACACCTTC.

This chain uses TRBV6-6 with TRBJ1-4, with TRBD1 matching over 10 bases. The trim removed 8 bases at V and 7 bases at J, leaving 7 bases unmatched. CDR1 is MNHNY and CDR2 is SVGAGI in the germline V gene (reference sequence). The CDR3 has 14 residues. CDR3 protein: CASGLDRGPEKLFF. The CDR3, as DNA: TGTGCCAGCGGGCTAGACAGGGGGCCTGAAAAACTGTTTTTT.

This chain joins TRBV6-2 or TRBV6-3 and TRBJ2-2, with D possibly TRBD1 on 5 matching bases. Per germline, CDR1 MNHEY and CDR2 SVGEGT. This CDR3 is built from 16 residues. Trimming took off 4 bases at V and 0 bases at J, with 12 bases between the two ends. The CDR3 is CASSSYRSTNTGELFF. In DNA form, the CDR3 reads TGTGCCAGCAGTTCATACAGGAGCACGAACACCGGGGAGCTGTTTTTT.

CDR3 protein: CASSQDYDSKMNTEAFF. Here the CDR3 DNA reads TGCGCCAGCAGCCAAGATTACGACAGCAAAATGAACACTGAAGCTTTCTTT. The chain links TRBV4-3 to TRBJ1-1, with D possibly being TRBD1 (5 bases). Germline V gene data show CDR1 as LGHNA and CDR2 as YSLEER. V lost 0 bases and J lost 0, with 14 bases in between. The CDR3 sequence is 17 residues long.

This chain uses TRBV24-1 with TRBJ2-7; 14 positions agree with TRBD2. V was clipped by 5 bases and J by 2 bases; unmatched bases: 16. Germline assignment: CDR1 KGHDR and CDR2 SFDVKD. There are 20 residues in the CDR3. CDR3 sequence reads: CATSGTTGLAGELGTYEQYV. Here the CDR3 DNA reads TGTGCCACCAGTGGCACTACGGGACTAGCGGGAGAGTTAGGGACCTACGAGCAGTACGTC.

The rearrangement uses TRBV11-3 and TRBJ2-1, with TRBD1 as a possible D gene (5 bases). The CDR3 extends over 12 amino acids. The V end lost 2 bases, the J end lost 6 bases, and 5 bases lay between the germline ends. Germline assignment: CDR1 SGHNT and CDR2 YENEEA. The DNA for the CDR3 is TGTGCCAGCAGCTTACAGGGCAATGAGCAGTTCTTC. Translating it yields CASSLQGNEQFF.

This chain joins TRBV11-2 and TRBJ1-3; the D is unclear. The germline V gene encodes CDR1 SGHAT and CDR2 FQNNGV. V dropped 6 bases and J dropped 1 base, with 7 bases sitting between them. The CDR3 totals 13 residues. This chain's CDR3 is CASSRSSGNTIYF. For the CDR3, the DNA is TGTGCCAGCAGTCGGTCGTCTGGAAACACCATATATTTT.

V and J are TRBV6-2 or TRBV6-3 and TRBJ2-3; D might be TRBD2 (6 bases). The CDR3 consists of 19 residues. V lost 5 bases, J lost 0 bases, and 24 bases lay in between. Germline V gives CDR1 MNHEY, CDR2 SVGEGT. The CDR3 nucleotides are TGTGCCAGCAGTCATTTCCCGGTGAGGGGCGGGATTAGCACAGATACGCAGTATTTT. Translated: CASSHFPVRGGISTDTQYF.

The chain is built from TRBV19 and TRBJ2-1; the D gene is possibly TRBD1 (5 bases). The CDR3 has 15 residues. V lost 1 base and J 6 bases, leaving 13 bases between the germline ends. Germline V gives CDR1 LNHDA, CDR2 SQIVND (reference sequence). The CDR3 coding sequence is TGTGCCAGTAGTATAGGGGCGTATCAGGGCAATGAGCAGTTCTTC. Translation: CASSIGAYQGNEQFF.

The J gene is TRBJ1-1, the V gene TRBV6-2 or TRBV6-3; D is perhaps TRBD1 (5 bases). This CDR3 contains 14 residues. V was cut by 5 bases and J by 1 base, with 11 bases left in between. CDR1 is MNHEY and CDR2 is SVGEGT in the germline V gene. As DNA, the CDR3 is TGTGCCAGCAGTATGCTGGGGGGGAACACTGAAGCTTTCTTT. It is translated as CASSMLGGNTEAFF.

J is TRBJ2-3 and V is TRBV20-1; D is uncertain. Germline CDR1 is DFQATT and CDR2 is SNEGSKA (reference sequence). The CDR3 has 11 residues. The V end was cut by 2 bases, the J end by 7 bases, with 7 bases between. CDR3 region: CSARLANTQYF. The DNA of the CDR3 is TGCAGTGCTAGACTCGCTAATACGCAGTATTTT.

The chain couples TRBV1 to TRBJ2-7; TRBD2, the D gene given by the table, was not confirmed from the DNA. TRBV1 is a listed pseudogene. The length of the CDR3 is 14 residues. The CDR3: CTSSLSSGSHEQYV. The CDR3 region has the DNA TGCACCAGCAGCTTATCGAGCGGGAGCCACGAGCAGTACGTC.

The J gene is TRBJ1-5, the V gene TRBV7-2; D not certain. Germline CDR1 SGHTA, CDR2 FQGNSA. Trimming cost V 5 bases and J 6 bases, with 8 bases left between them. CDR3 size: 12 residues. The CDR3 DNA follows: TGTGCCAGCAGCCCCGTCTCTCAGCCCCAGCATTTT. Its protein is CASSPVSQPQHF.

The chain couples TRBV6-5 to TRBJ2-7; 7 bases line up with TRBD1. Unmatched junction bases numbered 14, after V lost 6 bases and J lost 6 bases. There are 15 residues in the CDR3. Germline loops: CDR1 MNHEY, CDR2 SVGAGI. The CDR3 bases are TGTGCCAGCAGCCGCGTTGCGACAGGGTCTTCCGAGCAGTACGTC. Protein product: CASSRVATGSSEQYV.

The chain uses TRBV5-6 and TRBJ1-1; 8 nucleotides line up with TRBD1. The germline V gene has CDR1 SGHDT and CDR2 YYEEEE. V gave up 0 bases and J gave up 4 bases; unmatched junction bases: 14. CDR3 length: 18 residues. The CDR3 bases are TGTGCCAGCAGCTTGGCAGGACAGGGAATGGTTAGGAGCACTGAAGCTTTCTTT. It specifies CASSLAGQGMVRSTEAFF.

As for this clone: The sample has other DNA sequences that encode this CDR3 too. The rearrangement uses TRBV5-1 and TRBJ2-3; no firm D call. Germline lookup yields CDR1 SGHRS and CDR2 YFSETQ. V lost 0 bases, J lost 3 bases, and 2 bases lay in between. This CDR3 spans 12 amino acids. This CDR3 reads CASSLATDTQYF. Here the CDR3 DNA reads TGCGCCAGCAGCTTGGCAACAGATACGCAGTATTTT.

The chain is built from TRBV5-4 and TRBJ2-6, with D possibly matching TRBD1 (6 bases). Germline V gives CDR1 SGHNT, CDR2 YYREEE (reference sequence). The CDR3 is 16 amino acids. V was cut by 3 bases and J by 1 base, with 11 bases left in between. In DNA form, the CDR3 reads TGTGCCAGCAGCTGGAGCCAGGGGTCTGGGGCCAACGTCCTGACTTTC. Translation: CASSWSQGSGANVLTF. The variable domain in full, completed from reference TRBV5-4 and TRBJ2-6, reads ETGVTQSPTHLIKTRGQQVTLRCSSQSGHNTVSWYQQALGQGPQFIFQYYREEENGRGNFPPRFSGLQFPNYSSELNVNALELDDSALYLCASSWSQGSGANVLTFGAGSRLTVL.

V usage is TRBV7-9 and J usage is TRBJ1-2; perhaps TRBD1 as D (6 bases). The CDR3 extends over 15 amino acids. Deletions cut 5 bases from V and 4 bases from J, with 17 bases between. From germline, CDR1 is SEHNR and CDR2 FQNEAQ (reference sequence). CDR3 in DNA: TGTGCCAGCAGCCAATTTCGAACAGGGTTCTATGGCTACACCTTC. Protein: CASSQFRTGFYGYTF.